This T cell receptor (beta chain) was obtained from a study of OX40 agonist ivuxolimab in advanced cancers. As for the study in general: Ivuxolimab was delivered to patients intravenously every 2 weeks at doses spanning 0.01 to 10 mg/kg. The dose-escalation cohort was approximately 80% male, with a mean age of 60 years, ranging roughly 20 to 80.

TCRdb's copy holds only in-frame clones and misses some; the assay was immunoSEQ multiplex PCR. In the table there are under 90,000 clones, 65% to 90% of which are singletons. Germline-derived CDR1 and CDR2 are SGHVS and FQNEAQ. CDR3 length: 13 amino acids. Trimming took off 5 bases at V and 3 bases at J, with 10 bases between the two ends. This specimen was CD4+ or CD8+ T cells sorted from blood, taken in a trial of the OX40 agonist ivuxolimab. This TCR derives from an adult with an advanced solid tumor such as melanoma, head and neck, liver or kidney cancer. This chain links TRBV7-8 with TRBJ1-1; D not resolved. The CDR3 sequence is CASSPASDTEAFF. CDR3 nucleotides: TGTGCCAGCAGCCCAGCTTCAGACACTGAAGCTTTCTTT.